This T cell receptor beta chain was documented in a study of T cell repertoires in cytomegalovirus infection. Study-wide background: Both CMV infection and a matching HLA type were indicated by public TCR beta signatures. Study conclusions and caveats: The response measured ex vivo was dominated by TCR beta clonotypes (HLA-C-restricted and CMV-specific).

V dropped 5 bases and J dropped 14; count of bases not matched to a gene: 18. This CDR3 has 15 amino acids. The germline gives CDR1 SGHTA, CDR2 FQGNSA. TCRdb processed the reads anew with MiXCR; each CDR3 protein has one entry. This sample carries about 310,000 distinct CDR3 sequences, 15% to 20% of them seen once, and the ten largest clones take approximately 12%. The table lists this clonotype with many counts. Antigen unknown. This receptor was identified in a human donor in good health (CMV status not recorded). Some clones in this sample may be carry-over from other donors' samples. The chain employs TRBV7-2 and TRBJ2-3; 8 bases match TRBD1. The sequenced material came from PBMCs. CDR3: CASSPPTDRAGSWYF. DNA for the CDR3: TGTGCCAGCAGCCCACCGACGGACAGGGCGGGGTCGTGGTATTTT. Based on the CDR3 plus reference TRBV7-2 and TRBJ2-3, the full variable domain is GAGVSQSPSNKVTEKGKDVELRCDPISGHTALYWYRQSLGQGLEFLIYFQGNSAPDKSGLPSDRFSAERTGGSVSTLTIQRTQQEDSAVYLCASSPPTDRAGSWYFGPGTRLTVL.